Listed below are T cell receptor beta chains from one sample, sequenced in a study of blood T cell repertoires in COVID-19. The protocol was immunoSEQ multiplex PCR, while the TCRdb copy is restricted to in-frame clones and leaves out a portion. The table shows more than 300,000 clones, with 87% occurring only once. The sample comprised peripheral blood. These receptors all come from a woman between 25 and 40 years old with COVID-19, enrolled during active disease. Each CDR3 is given with its conserved first and last residue. D genes are given only for firm matches. Only some rows state a clone size, as once, few, many or a class for expanded clones.

DNA	CDR3	size	V	J	D
TGTGCCAGCAGCGTCCGGGACAGGAAAGAGACCCAGTACTTC	CASSVRDRKETQYF	-	TRBV9	TRBJ2-5	TRBD1
TGTGCCAGCAGTTCCGGGAGCTCCTACAATGAGCAGTTCTTC	CASSSGSSYNEQFF	-	TRBV27	TRBJ2-1	-
TGTGCCAGCAGTTTAGACAGTTACAATGAGCAGTTCTTC	CASSLDSYNEQFF	-	TRBV27	TRBJ2-1	-
TGTGCCACCAGTGAACCAGACAGGGCCGGGGAGCTGTTTTTT	CATSEPDRAGELFF	few	TRBV24-1	TRBJ2-2	TRBD1
TGTGCCAGCAGCTTACGCGGGGGGGACGGGGGTGAGCAGTTCTTC	CASSLRGGDGGEQFF	-	TRBV7-6	TRBJ2-1	TRBD2
TGTGCCATCAGTGCAGGGGGCACTGAAGCTTTCTTT	CAISAGGTEAFF	-	TRBV10-3	TRBJ1-1	TRBD1
TGTGCCAGCACCCCTACAACGGGGAATCAGCCCCAGCATTTT	CASTPTTGNQPQHF	-	TRBV6-5	TRBJ1-5	-
TGTGCCAGCAGTTACCCGCAGGTAGCGGGAGGGTTCTACGAGCAGTACTTC	CASSYPQVAGGFYEQYF	-	TRBV6-2/TRBV6-3	TRBJ2-7	TRBD2
TGCGCCAGCAGCCAAGTACAGGGCGCCAATCAGCCCCAGCATTTT	CASSQVQGANQPQHF	-	TRBV4-1	TRBJ1-5	-
TGTGCCTGGACCTCCGGGGGTCTGGGCCAAGAGACCCAGTACTTC	CAWTSGGLGQETQYF	-	TRBV30	TRBJ2-5	-
TGCAGCGTTGAAGAACGCGGCACCTCCTACGAGCAGTACTTC	CSVEERGTSYEQYF	-	TRBV29-1	TRBJ2-7	-
TGCGCCAGCAGCCAAGTGGAAACTAGCGGGAGGGCAGATACGCAGTATTTT	CASSQVETSGRADTQYF	-	TRBV4-1	TRBJ2-3	TRBD2
TGTGCCAGCAGCCCGGGACAGAGGACTTATCGCTACACCTTC	CASSPGQRTYRYTF	-	TRBV9	TRBJ1-2	TRBD1
TGCGCCAGCAGCCAAGATCTTGGGACAGGCGCCAACGAGCAGTACTTC	CASSQDLGTGANEQYF	few	TRBV4-1	TRBJ2-7	TRBD1
TGTGCCACCAGTGATTCTGGGACAGGGGGCACCGGGGAGCTGTTTTTT	CATSDSGTGGTGELFF	-	TRBV24-1	TRBJ2-2	TRBD1
TGTGCCACGGGACAGTTAAACACCGGGGAGCTGTTTTTT	CATGQLNTGELFF	-	TRBV2	TRBJ2-2	TRBD1
TGTGCCTGGAGTGATATTAATGAAAAACTGTTTTTT	CAWSDINEKLFF	-	TRBV30	TRBJ1-4	-
TGTGCCACCCGGCCCGGAGGGGGAGGGGACACAGATACGCAGTATTTT	CATRPGGGGDTDTQYF	once	TRBV24-1	TRBJ2-3	-
TGCGCCAGCAGCCTAAGACAGGGGGCTGGGGAGACCCAGTACTTC	CASSLRQGAGETQYF	-	TRBV5-1	TRBJ2-5	TRBD1
TGTGCCAGCAGTCTCCGGGACAGTCGCACCTACGAGCAGTACTTC	CASSLRDSRTYEQYF	-	TRBV27	TRBJ2-7	TRBD1
TGTGCCAGCAGCGACACAGACTACGAGCAGTACTTC	CASSDTDYEQYF	-	TRBV6-5	TRBJ2-7	-
TGTGCCAGCATGTCAAGCGGGAGAAAGTACGAGCAGTACTTC	CASMSSGRKYEQYF	once	TRBV6-5	TRBJ2-7	TRBD2
TGCGCCAGCAGTCACCAGGTCCTAGCGGGAATGAGCTCCTACGAGCAGTACTTC	CASSHQVLAGMSSYEQYF	-	TRBV23-1	TRBJ2-7	TRBD2
TGCGCCAGCAGCCTGGGACAGGGGGCCGGTGGGGCCAACGTCCTGACTTTC	CASSLGQGAGGANVLTF	-	TRBV4-1	TRBJ2-6	TRBD1
TGTGCCAGCAGCTTGGGACAGGACTATGGCTACACCTTC	CASSLGQDYGYTF	-	TRBV5-5	TRBJ1-2	-
TGTGCCTGGAACGCCGGGACAGGGCCCTTCGGTGGCTACACCTTC	CAWNAGTGPFGGYTF	-	TRBV30	TRBJ1-2	TRBD1
TGCACCAGCAGACACGACAGGGTTAACGGCACAGATACGCAGTATTTT	CTSRHDRVNGTDTQYF	-	TRBV1	TRBJ2-3	-
TGTGCCAGCAGCTATGGGACAGGGGACTACGAGCAGTACTTC	CASSYGTGDYEQYF	-	TRBV6-6	TRBJ2-7	TRBD1
TGTGCCAGCAGCTTAGTAGGGACACTCTCCTACGAGCAGTACTTC	CASSLVGTLSYEQYF	-	TRBV11-2	TRBJ2-7	-
TGTGCCAGCAGTTTACAGGGGGACACTGAAGCTTTCTTT	CASSLQGDTEAFF	-	TRBV12-3/TRBV12-4	TRBJ1-1	TRBD1
TGTGCCAGCAGCTTACACGGGGGGAGCTCCTACAATGAGCAGTTCTTC	CASSLHGGSSYNEQFF	-	TRBV13	TRBJ2-1	TRBD2
TGTGCCACCAGTGGAGGGCTCGGGGAGCTGTTTTTT	CATSGGLGELFF	-	TRBV24-1	TRBJ2-2	-
TGTGCCAGCAGCTTAGTATGGGACAGGGGGGTAAAAGAGACCCAGTACTTC	CASSLVWDRGVKETQYF	-	TRBV7-8	TRBJ2-5	TRBD1
TGTGCCAGCAGTCGACAGGGACGTCGGAATCAGCCCCAGCATTTT	CASSRQGRRNQPQHF	-	TRBV28	TRBJ1-5	TRBD1
TGTGCCAGCTCACAGACTAGCGGGGGATACAATGAGCAGTTCTTC	CASSQTSGGYNEQFF	-	TRBV18	TRBJ2-1	TRBD2
TGTGCCAGCAGCCCCCCTTCTAGTCTGGTCTACGAGCAGTACTTC	CASSPPSSLVYEQYF	-	TRBV5-6	TRBJ2-7	-
TGTGCCAGCAGTTTAGGAGCGGGAGTAGCCGGGGAGCTGTTTTTT	CASSLGAGVAGELFF	-	TRBV28	TRBJ2-2	TRBD2
TGTGCCAGCAGCCAAGACGCGGTGGCCTACGAGCAGTACTTC	CASSQDAVAYEQYF	few	TRBV3-1/TRBV3-2	TRBJ2-7	-
TGTGCCAGCAGTCCCGGGACAGGGTGGACCGGGGAGCTGTTTTTT	CASSPGTGWTGELFF	-	TRBV6-5	TRBJ2-2	TRBD1
TGTGCCAGCAGTTTAGGGACAGGGCCATACAATGAGCAGTTCTTC	CASSLGTGPYNEQFF	-	TRBV27	TRBJ2-1	TRBD1
TGTGCCAGCAGCTTGGGGGGACTAGCCCAAGAGACCCAGTACTTC	CASSLGGLAQETQYF	once	TRBV5-4	TRBJ2-5	TRBD2
TGTGCCAGCAGGGGAATCGCCAGGGGGAGGGATACGCAGTATTTT	CASRGIARGRDTQYF	once	TRBV6-5	TRBJ2-3	-
TGTGCCAGCAGCGTAGTAGACAGGGACGGTTCACCCCTCCACTTT	CASSVVDRDGSPLHF	-	TRBV9	TRBJ1-6	TRBD1
TGTGCCAGCTCTTCAAGCAGGGAGACCCAGTACTTC	CASSSSRETQYF	-	TRBV12-3/TRBV12-4	TRBJ2-5	-
TGCAGCGTTGAAGGGCAGAGCACAGATACGCAGTATTTT	CSVEGQSTDTQYF	-	TRBV29-1	TRBJ2-3	-
TGTGCCAGCAGCTTAAGGGGGGCTAGCGGGTCTTACAATGAGCAGTTCTTC	CASSLRGASGSYNEQFF	once	TRBV11-2	TRBJ2-1	TRBD2
TGTGCCTGGAGTAGCCCGCGGAATGAGCAGTTCTTC	CAWSSPRNEQFF	-	TRBV30	TRBJ2-1	-
TGTGCCAGCAGTACTGAGAGCGGGAGAGGCACAGATACGCAGTATTTT	CASSTESGRGTDTQYF	-	TRBV2	TRBJ2-3	TRBD2
TGTGCCAGCGCCCTGGAGGTTGGGGAGACCCAGTACTTC	CASALEVGETQYF	-	TRBV2	TRBJ2-5	-
TGTGCCAGCGAACCCAGGTTTTATAGCAATCAGCCCCAGCATTTT	CASEPRFYSNQPQHF	-	TRBV28	TRBJ1-5	-
TGCGCCAGCCGGAGCCCCACCTACAATGAGCAGTTCTTC	CASRSPTYNEQFF	-	TRBV5-1	TRBJ2-1	-
TGTGCCAGCTCACCGCTCGGGACAACGAGTCTGAACACTGAAGCTTTCTTT	CASSPLGTTSLNTEAFF	-	TRBV18	TRBJ1-1	-
TGTGCCAGTAGTACAGCCTGGAGTCCAGGGGAGACCCAGTACTTC	CASSTAWSPGETQYF	-	TRBV19	TRBJ2-5	-
TGTGCCAGCAGCATGGGACTAGCGGGAGCGTATGAGCAGTTCTTC	CASSMGLAGAYEQFF	-	TRBV6-2/TRBV6-3	TRBJ2-1	TRBD2
TGTGCCAGCAGCTTAGGAGCAGGGGTTAAATCTCAAGAGACCCAGTACTTC	CASSLGAGVKSQETQYF	-	TRBV7-9	TRBJ2-5	-
TGTGCCAGCAGCGTAGGGACAGGTGCTCCCCAAGAGACCCAGTACTTC	CASSVGTGAPQETQYF	-	TRBV9	TRBJ2-5	TRBD1
TGTGCCAGCAGTTTAACAACTAACTATGGCTACACCTTC	CASSLTTNYGYTF	-	TRBV12-3/TRBV12-4	TRBJ1-2	-
TGCGCCAGCAGTTTAGGACAGGCGATCACCGGGGAGCTGTTTTTT	CASSLGQAITGELFF	-	TRBV5-1	TRBJ2-2	TRBD1